This TCR beta chain emerged from a study of T cell responses to AZD1222 COVID-19 vaccine. Points from the study as a whole: Variant regions that are unmutated are reportedly the target of nearly half of spike-specific TCRs. Baseline antibody screening turned up just six seropositive AZD1222 recipients.

Here immunoSEQ multiplex PCR was the method, and the copy in TCRdb shows in-frame clones only, minus some. Of 90,000 to 130,000 clones in the sample, approximately 90% were seen once. On this clone itself: The antigen is undetermined.

Germline V lookup: CDR1 GTSNPN, CDR2 SVGIG (reference sequence). V lost 1 base, J lost 1 base, and 2 bases stayed unmatched. The CDR3 consists of 14 residues. This TCR was sampled from an adult in good health. Source: peripheral blood, taken on day 0 of AZD1222 vaccination. The rearrangement uses TRBV30 and TRBJ1-1, with 8 bases identical to TRBD1. CDR3 nucleotides: TGTGCCTGGAGTGGGGGGACAGGGAACACTGAAGCTTTCTTT. Amino acid sequence: CAWSGGTGNTEAFF.